This T cell receptor (beta chain) was observed in a study of blood T cell repertoires in COVID-19. The overall study: The samples span acute and convalescent COVID-19 from the United States, Italy and Spain. PBMCs, B-cell-depleted T cells, or T cells provided the cDNA or gDNA that made up the material.

How the authors handled the data: Amplification from reference gene primers served as the basis for estimated nucleated cell counts. Assay: immunoSEQ multiplex PCR; the TCRdb copy retains only in-frame clones and omits some. V and J calls and clone size are copied from that table; D and trimming were computed from the DNA. The sample shows 160,000 or so clones, around four fifths of them seen only once. The sample holds one count of this clone. This CDR3 contains 14 residues. Trimming took off 4 bases at V and 1 base at J, with 11 bases between the two ends. Germline V gene lookup returns CDR1 SGHAT and CDR2 FQNNGV.

This chain links TRBV11-2 with TRBJ2-7; D is undetermined. The receptor comes from an elderly woman with acute or convalescent COVID-19. Material: peripheral blood. CDR3 region: CASSYGSASYEQYF. In DNA form, the CDR3 reads TGTGCCAGCAGCTACGGGTCGGCTTCCTACGAGCAGTACTTC. The complete variable domain, with remaining parts taken from reference TRBV11-2 and TRBJ2-7, reads EAGVAQSPRYKIIEKRQSVAFWCNPISGHATLYWYQQILGQGPKLLIQFQNNGVVDDSQLPKDRFSAERLKGVDSTLKIQPAKLEDSAVYLCASSYGSASYEQYFGPGTRLTVT.